The TCR beta chain under discussion was sequenced for a study of regulatory T cells in long-lasting Graves disease. The CDR3 has 13 amino acids. Germline values: CDR1 SGHTA, CDR2 FQGTGA. V gave up 6 bases and J gave up 3 bases; unmatched junction bases: 5. Notes on the study in general: New patients shared 966 public clonotypes, and persistent patients shared more, with under 3,500. Samples came from peripheral blood alone, without thyroid tissue. Newly diagnosed Graves' patients had higher TCR diversity than persistent ones.

This sample's time point: persistent/refractory GD, antithyroid drugs over 5 years with positive TRAb. Following extraction of RNA from PBMCs, that RNA was used to make the TCR library. Arm-PCR of CDR3 regions with iRepertoire HTBI primers generated TCR beta libraries. Original data processing: The samples yielded some 62 TRBV and approximately 15 TRBJ segments. TCRdb used MiXCR to reprocess the multiplex PCR reads, holding one entry per CDR3 protein. The V and J calls shown here were made by TCRdb, not taken from the authors' results. In the table there are roughly 400,000 distinct CDR3 sequences, under 25% of which are singletons. This clonotype was picked up many times. No antigen is known for it.

This clonotype was obtained from a female donor with Graves disease. The source was peripheral blood mononuclear cells (PBMCs), collected when the disease was refractory, from a patient treated with antithyroid drugs. V and J are TRBV7-3 and TRBJ2-7, with TRBD1 matching over 7 bases. This CDR3 is CASRGDSDYEQYF. DNA of the CDR3: TGTGCCAGCAGGGGGGACAGTGACTACGAGCAGTACTTC.